This T cell receptor (beta chain) was observed in a study of early T cells in non-severe SARS-CoV-2 infection. The overall study: Bulk RNA from unsorted whole blood was sequenced; chains were unpaired. Regarding the study as a whole: The matching step, a VDJdb search, favored anti-spike CD8 responses and missed private and CD4 specificities.

The table lists this clonotype with many counts. Its antigen is not identified. As part of library construction, unique molecular identifiers were attached to individual cDNA molecules. TCRdb recomputed calls from the 5' RACE reads with MiXCR, one row per CDR3 protein. The sample has just over 70,000 distinct CDR3 sequences, around 13% seen once. The origin of this receptor is an adult who was a healthcare worker with PCR-confirmed SARS-CoV-2 infection or an uninfected control (not recorded which). The sequencing sample was made of whole blood.

This CDR3 reads CSAIVGGKETQYF. The CDR3 DNA reads as TGCAGTGCTATAGTTGGCGGAAAAGAGACCCAGTACTTC. This chain links TRBV20-1 with TRBJ2-5; D unresolved. This CDR3 comprises 13 residues. CDR1 is DFQATT and CDR2 is SNEGSKA in the germline V gene (reference sequence). The V end was cut by 4 bases, the J end by 3 bases, with 12 bases between.